What follows are 30 T cell receptor beta chains derived from one specimen sequenced in a study of T cells in Graves' hyperthyroidism and ophthalmopathy. It was RNA transcripts that yielded the amplified TCR beta CDR3 regions. Researchers ran a first-round RT-PCR on the TCR CDR3 using the HTBI primer set. TCRdb reprocessed the multiplex PCR reads via MiXCR and lists one record per CDR3 protein. The sample holds approximately 380,000 distinct CDR3 sequences, 18% seen once. The specimen sequenced was blood. Every receptor here comes from a man aged 18-30 years with Graves' ophthalmopathy.

This clonotype occurred many times. This chain connects TRBV6-1 to TRBJ1-1, with 12 nucleotides matching TRBD1. CDR3 size: 14 residues. Germline V gene data show CDR1 as MNHNS and CDR2 as SASEGT. J was trimmed by 13 bases and V by 0 bases; bases with no gene match: 6. The CDR3 sequence: CASSEAGTGGDDFF. CDR3 nucleotides: TGTGCCAGCAGTGAAGCCGGGACAGGGGGCGATGATTTCTTT.

This clonotype was detected many times. The chain employs TRBV27 and TRBJ2-7; 8 bases map to TRBD1. Germline V gene sequence: CDR1 MNHEY, CDR2 SMNVEV (reference sequence). With 6 bases clipped from V and 3 bases from J, the junction kept 4 bases outside the gene matches. The CDR3 runs to 13 residues. CDR3 sequence (DNA): TGTGCCAGCAGGCGGACAGGGAGCTACGAGCAGTACTTC. Translation: CASRRTGSYEQYF.

Only a few counts were recorded for this clonotype. This could be a read error, since a much larger clone is one nucleotide away. The CDR3 nucleotides are TGCAGTGCTGACGGCGGGACAGAGGTGGCCAAAAACATTCAGTACTTC. This gives the protein CSADGGTEVAKNIQYF. The J gene is TRBJ2-4, the V gene TRBV20-1, with D possibly being TRBD1 (7 bases). This CDR3 is 16 amino acids long. The germline V gene has CDR1 DFQATT and CDR2 SNEGSKA (reference sequence). V lost 5 bases and J 1 base, leaving 18 bases between the germline ends.

This clonotype was counted many times. The genes are TRBV12-3 or TRBV12-4 and TRBJ1-5; tentatively, D is TRBD1 (6 bases). CDR3 size: 14 residues. V gave up 1 base and J gave up 7 bases, with 11 bases separating them. The CDR3 loop is CASSLGTVGQPQHF. DNA for the CDR3: TGTGCCAGCAGTTTAGGGACAGTGGGGCAGCCCCAGCATTTT.

The V and J genes are TRBV19 and TRBJ1-2; D unclear. The CDR3 totals 16 residues. Germline CDR1 is LNHDA and CDR2 is SQIVND (reference sequence). V dropped 7 bases and J dropped 2 bases, with 20 bases sitting between them. CDR3 protein: CASTPFGKGENYGYTF. CDR3 nucleotide sequence: TGTGCCAGTACCCCTTTCGGGAAGGGCGAAAACTATGGCTACACCTTC.

This clonotype has a count of ten or more. The chain joins TRBV6-5 to TRBJ1-2; a possible D gene is TRBD1 (6 bases). CDR3 length: 13 amino acids. Germline V gene lookup returns CDR1 MNHEY and CDR2 SVGAGI. Trimming shortened V by 0 bases and J by 4 bases, and 6 bases separated the two germline ends. As DNA, the CDR3 is TGTGCCAGCAGTTACTCAGGGGGCTATGGCTACACCTTC. As protein: CASSYSGGYGYTF.

This clonotype was seen ten or more times. The J gene is TRBJ2-3, the V gene TRBV11-2; 9 nucleotides match TRBD1. Looked up from germline, CDR1 is SGHAT and CDR2 is FQNNGV. The ends lost 6 bases at V and 1 base at J; junction bases unmatched: 5. The CDR3 runs 15 residues. CDR3 region: CASSYRGLGTDTQYF. Here the CDR3 DNA reads TGTGCCAGCAGTTACAGGGGGCTAGGCACAGATACGCAGTATTTT. The full variable domain, completed using reference TRBV11-2 and TRBJ2-3, is EAGVAQSPRYKIIEKRQSVAFWCNPISGHATLYWYQQILGQGPKLLIQFQNNGVVDDSQLPKDRFSAERLKGVDSTLKIQPAKLEDSAVYLCASSYRGLGTDTQYFGPGTRLTVL.

The chain carries TRBV9 and TRBJ2-7; D is possibly TRBD1 (6 bases). The V and J ends lost 3 bases and 2 bases respectively, with 15 bases between them. Germline-derived CDR1 and CDR2 are SGDLS and YYNGEE. The CDR3 runs 15 residues. CDR3 sequence: CASSADPGVTYEQYF. CDR3 nucleotide sequence: TGTGCCAGCAGCGCCGACCCAGGGGTAACCTACGAGCAGTACTTC.

This clonotype showed up many times. The chain carries TRBV2 and TRBJ2-7, with a weak D call TRBD1 (6 bases). Trimming left V 1 base short and J 3 bases short, with 13 bases between. This CDR3 has 15 residues. Germline assignment: CDR1 SNHLY and CDR2 FYNNEI. CDR3 amino acids: CASSEGGDIIYEQYF. CDR3 nucleotide sequence: TGTGCCAGCAGTGAAGGAGGGGACATCATCTACGAGCAGTACTTC.

This clonotype was detected ten times or more. CDR3 sequence (DNA): TGTGCCAGCAGCTTAGGGCTAGCGGGGGATACGCAGTATTTT. Translation: CASSLGLAGDTQYF. V usage is TRBV7-2 and J usage is TRBJ2-3; TRBD2 agrees at 9 bases. Germline CDR1 SGHTA, CDR2 FQGNSA. The CDR3 totals 14 residues. V shed 1 base, J shed 6 bases, and the junction held 2 bases outside the gene matches.

J is TRBJ2-5 and V is TRBV15; unclear D gene. The germline V gene has CDR1 LNHNV and CDR2 YYDKDF (reference sequence). The CDR3 totals 11 residues. V lost 4 bases and J 1 base, leaving 1 base between the germline ends. CDR3 loop: CATSTQETQYF. CDR3 bases: TGTGCCACCAGCACCCAAGAGACCCAGTACTTC. The complete variable domain, with remaining parts taken from reference TRBV15 and TRBJ2-5, reads DAMVIQNPRYQVTQFGKPVTLSCSQTLNHNVMYWYQQKSSQAPKLLFHYYDKDFNNEADTPDNFQSRRPNTSFCFLDIRSPGLGDTAMYLCATSTQETQYFGPGTRLLVL.

Many counts were recorded for this clonotype. The V gene is TRBV6-1, the J gene TRBJ1-6; 7 nucleotides line up with TRBD1. This CDR3 is built from 13 residues. Germline lookup yields CDR1 MNHNS and CDR2 SASEGT. V shed 6 bases, J shed 7 bases, and the junction held 3 bases outside the gene matches. The CDR3 protein is CASSWDSNSPLHF. The CDR3, as DNA: TGTGCCAGCAGCTGGGACAGCAATTCACCCCTCCACTTT.

At least ten counts were recorded for this clonotype. The rearrangement links TRBV2 to TRBJ2-7; maybe TRBD2 (6 bases). Germline-derived CDR1 and CDR2 are SNHLY and FYNNEI. The CDR3 runs 13 residues. V was trimmed by 5 bases and J by 5 bases, leaving 13 bases between them. The CDR3 reads CASSSYSGDEQYF. In nucleotides, the CDR3 is TGTGCCAGCAGTTCCTACTCGGGGGACGAGCAGTACTTC.

The chain carries TRBV2 and TRBJ1-1; TRBD1 is a possible D gene (5 bases). The germline V gene has CDR1 SNHLY and CDR2 FYNNEI. The V and J ends lost 6 bases and 9 bases respectively, with 23 bases between them. The CDR3 runs 15 residues. Here the CDR3 reads CASRKAGVAGSKAFF. In DNA, the CDR3 is TGTGCCAGCAGAAAAGCTGGTGTGGCAGGGTCAAAAGCTTTCTTT.

With regard to this clonotype: Being one base from a much bigger clone, this may be a read error. V is TRBV5-5 and J is TRBJ2-5, with D maybe TRBD2 (5 bases). Germline assignment: CDR1 SGHKS and CDR2 YYEKEE (reference sequence). V lost 4 bases and J 5 bases, leaving 12 bases between the germline ends. The CDR3 runs 13 residues. The CDR3 nucleotides are TGTGCCAGCAGCCCCCTCGGGGTGGAGACCCAGTACTTC. This encodes CASSPLGVETQYF.

This clonotype showed up many times. The rearrangement joins TRBV20-1 to TRBJ1-5; perhaps TRBD1 as D (6 bases). With 3 bases removed from V and 6 bases from J, the gap between germline ends came to 18 bases. Per germline, CDR1 DFQATT and CDR2 SNEGSKA (reference sequence). This CDR3 spans 15 amino acids. Here the CDR3 reads CSARETGIGGQPQHF. CDR3 nucleotide sequence: TGCAGTGCTAGGGAAACAGGGATCGGGGGTCAGCCCCAGCATTTT.

The rearrangement joins TRBV29-1 to TRBJ2-2; 8 bases are shared with TRBD2. The germline V gene encodes CDR1 SQVTM and CDR2 ANQGSEA. The junction had 15 bases not matched to a gene; V was cut back by 7 bases and J by 5 bases. CDR3 length equals 16 residues. In DNA, the CDR3 is TGCAGCGCCACCTTTGCGGGGGGCTTGAGGACCGGGGAGCTGTTTTTT. This sequence encodes CSATFAGGLRTGELFF.

The sample holds a few counts of this clonotype. The chain is built from TRBV18 and TRBJ1-4; D is uncertain. CDR3 length equals 15 residues. Germline CDR1 reads KGHSH; CDR2 reads LQKENI. Trimming removed 2 bases from V and 5 bases from J, with 12 bases in between. The CDR3 loop reads CASSPGSESNEKLFF. The CDR3 DNA reads as TGTGCCAGCTCACCAGGGTCTGAATCAAATGAAAAACTGTTTTTT.

This clonotype was observed a few times. The rearrangement joins TRBV5-5 to TRBJ1-3; no clear D gene. The CDR3 extends over 15 amino acids. The V end lost 6 bases, the J end lost 3 bases, and 16 bases lay between the germline ends. From germline, CDR1 is SGHKS and CDR2 YYEKEE (reference sequence). The CDR3 loop is CASIGPRPDGNTIYF. The CDR3 DNA follows: TGTGCCAGCATTGGCCCAAGGCCGGATGGAAACACCATATATTTT.

A few counts support this clonotype. Germline is not matched at one junction end, which may reflect a read error. The chain employs TRBV5-1 and TRBJ2-2, with 7 positions matching TRBD1. CDR3 size: 14 residues. Per germline, CDR1 SGHRS and CDR2 YFSETQ. CDR3 region: CASSRQGNTGELFF. The CDR3 DNA reads as TGTGCCAGCAGCCGACAGGGGAACACCGGGGAGCTGTTTTTT.

V gene TRBV3-1 combines with J gene TRBJ2-5, with 9 bases identical to TRBD2. The CDR3 consists of 15 residues. V shed 8 bases, J shed 6 bases, and the junction held 13 bases outside the gene matches. CDR1 is LGHDT, CDR2 YNNKEL, per germline (reference sequence). CDR3 amino acids: CASSPGGGAGQTQYF. The CDR3 bases are TGTGCCAGCTCACCCGGCGGGGGGGCCGGGCAGACCCAGTACTTC.

As for this clonotype: An end of the junction differs from the germline gene, which may be a read error. This rearrangement joins TRBV9 to TRBJ1-1; the D is unclear. Germline CDR1 SGDLS, CDR2 YYNGEE. The CDR3 runs 15 residues. The CDR3 nucleotides read TGTGCCAGCAGCGTAGAGGCAGGAAGGAACACTGAAGCTCTCTTT. Translated: CASSVEAGRNTEALF. Together with reference TRBV9 and TRBJ1-1, the CDR3 gives the full variable domain: DSGVTQTPKHLITATGQRVTLRCSPRSGDLSVYWYQQSLDQGLQFLIQYYNGEERAKGNILERFSAQQFPDLHSELNLSSLELGDSALYFCASSVEAGRNTEALFGQGTRLTVV.

This clonotype was observed a handful of times. The chain joins TRBV4-1 to TRBJ2-5; D is uncertain. The CDR3 totals 14 residues. Trimming removed 1 base from V and 3 bases from J, with 9 bases in between. CDR1 and CDR2 (germline): MGHRA, YSYEKL. CDR3 bases: TGCGCCAGCAGCCAAGTGAGAACTAAAGAGACCCAGTACTTC. Protein product: CASSQVRTKETQYF.

The rearrangement uses TRBV3-1 and TRBJ1-3, with TRBD1 as a possible D gene (6 bases). Germline V CDR1 and CDR2: LGHDT, YNNKEL (reference sequence). This CDR3 is 16 amino acids long. The V gene lost 4 bases and the J gene lost 0 bases, with 13 bases spanning the gap. CDR3 sequence: CASSRPRQVSGNTIYF. DNA for the CDR3: TGTGCCAGCAGCCGACCCCGACAGGTCTCTGGAAACACCATATATTTT.

The gene calls are TRBV14 and TRBJ2-1; D gene ambiguous. The germline V gene has CDR1 SGHDN and CDR2 FVKESK. The CDR3 has 14 residues. V was cut by 0 bases and J by 1 base, with 4 bases left in between. CDR3 protein: CASSQEGSYNEQFF. As DNA, the CDR3 is TGTGCCAGCAGCCAAGAGGGATCCTACAATGAGCAGTTCTTC.

This clonotype was detected many times. J is TRBJ2-3 and V is TRBV6-1; D possibly uses TRBD1 or TRBD2 (6 bases each). V lost 7 bases and J 5 bases, leaving 19 bases between the germline ends. This CDR3 is 15 amino acids long. CDR1 is MNHNS and CDR2 is SASEGT in the germline V gene. CDR3 coding DNA: TGTGCCAGCACACTCGACGGGGGCTCCGGAGATACGCAGTATTTT. It encodes CASTLDGGSGDTQYF.

In its sample, this clonotype was seen many times. The V call is TRBV18, the J call TRBJ1-6, with TRBD1 as a possible D gene (6 bases). CDR3 size: 14 residues. Germline V gene sequence: CDR1 KGHSH, CDR2 LQKENI. V was cut by 3 bases and J by 8 bases, with 11 bases left in between. Here the CDR3 DNA reads TGTGCCAGCTCACCCACAGGGCAGGATTCACCCCTCCACTTT. It codes for CASSPTGQDSPLHF.

This clonotype has ten or more counts. The rearrangement joins TRBV2 to TRBJ1-5; 7 positions match TRBD1. In germline, CDR1 is SNHLY, CDR2 FYNNEI. CDR3 length: 13 residues. Unmatched junction bases numbered 4, after V lost 5 bases and J lost 6 bases. In nucleotides, the CDR3 is TGTGCCAGCAGTACAGGGGAGGGTCAGCCCCAGCATTTT. Protein: CASSTGEGQPQHF.

The chain uses TRBV12-3 or TRBV12-4 and TRBJ2-7, with unresolved D. The CDR3 has 14 residues. Trimming removed 3 bases from V and 3 bases from J, with 12 bases in between. CDR3 in DNA: TGTGCCAGCAGTTTTGACTCCCCCTACTACGAGCAGTACTTC. It specifies CASSFDSPYYEQYF.

This clonotype was counted at least ten times. The rearrangement joins TRBV20-1 to TRBJ2-5; D possibly corresponds to TRBD2 (6 bases). The CDR3 spans 15 residues. V lost 0 bases and J lost 5, with 16 bases in between. Germline loops: CDR1 DFQATT, CDR2 SNEGSKA (reference sequence). The CDR3 nucleotides are TGCAGTGCTAGAGATGGAGGGCTAGCATGGGAGACCCAGTACTTC. As protein: CSARDGGLAWETQYF.